This T cell receptor (beta chain) was recorded in a study of cytomegalovirus exposure and HLA in healthy donors (TCRdb year 2017). About the full investigation: According to an earlier analysis of a few hundred of the donors, about 190 million T cells yielded approximately 120 million unique TCR beta sequences and about 300 Gb of sequence data. Approximately 300 gigabases of sequencing data and tens of millions of unique TCR sequences were included in an early release covering around 650 HLA-typed donors. Of the 300 to 500 genotyped donors, 75% to 85% were placed in the genetic ancestry cluster associated with self-reported Caucasian donors. The aim of the study was to test whether cataloging public T cell receptors could identify signatures of past pathogen exposure. The study profiled the T cell repertoires of fewer than 850 subjects by immunosequencing and related them to cytomegalovirus serostatus. A separate validation cohort of roughly 130 different subjects was used in addition to the roughly 640-subject first cohort. The study combined high-throughput TCR immunosequencing, statistical association of individual TCRs with disease status, and machine learning to predict cytomegalovirus infection status. In a later analysis, previously published TCR beta repertoires from about 670 donors were re-analyzed and high-resolution HLA genotyping was added so that TCR occurrence patterns could be studied. Rather than drawing on any new phenotypic data, the later analysis identified candidate immune exposures from TCR beta sequences and the way those sequences occurred across donors. In an earlier analysis of roughly 540 of the donors, high-throughput TCR beta sequencing was used to judge whether each TCR beta V gene segment behaved as functional or pseudogenic. Donor age, sex, ethnicity and CMV serostatus were compiled together with the repertoire data. In a later genetic analysis, genome-wide SNP genotypes for about 55% of the 666 donors were used, and that subset was treated as a discovery cohort. All discovery cohort repertoires had been generated on a single sequencing platform. HLA typing included class I and class II loci at four-digit resolution. The number of typed donors differed by locus: about 629-630 for A, B, C, DRB1 and DQB1; 500 to 550 for DQA1; 606 for DPA1; and 400 to 480 for DPB1. Four or five DR-DQ haplotypes were handled as single units for association and clustering, since linkage in the cohort was strong. On average, around 200,000 unique TCR beta nucleotide sequences were sequenced per donor among 398 genotyped donors of the cohort, with 15% to 20% of those sequences being non-productive. Study-wide conclusions, independent of this receptor: In a later analysis, about 17,000 TCR beta sequences were associated with specific HLA alleles at a false discovery rate of 0.05. In vitro tests confirmed that a few of the cytomegalovirus-associated TCR beta chains recognize cytomegalovirus antigens. The presence/absence analyses assumed that sequencing depth was roughly uniform across donors, and that assumption may not be true. Because the 87-base-pair reads could not distinguish some IMGT-functional V segments, including TRBV6-2 and TRBV6-3, those segments were excluded. Immune exposure information for the cohort was limited to CMV serostatus. The study listed 164 TCR beta chains as associated with cytomegalovirus. The earlier analysis of approximately 540 of the donors excluded 15 to 20 rarely observed V segments, including chromosome 9 orphons, because counts were too low. Correlated functional status among segregating V segments might be attributable to linkage disequilibrium, but an unknown experimental factor could not be ruled out. A later genetic analysis associated a missense DCLRE1C variant with V-gene and J-gene trimming of TCR beta chains, and an independent cohort replicated the association. The cohort was sequenced for TCR beta chains only, and without alpha or paired-chain data the features that could be detected were limited. In a later genetic analysis, fewer N-insertions in productive TCRs were reported among donors in an Asian-associated ancestry cluster than the 666-donor mean. Compared with equally common non-associated chains, HLA-associated TCR beta chains in a later analysis were more clonally expanded and had lower generation probabilities. The authors suggested that the approach could potentially be generalized to other disease states and immunological phenotypes. While some public TCRs were present in many individuals, most TCR sequences turned up only very rarely across donors. HLA typing was unavailable for some donors at each locus, so association tests used only the typed subset. When HLA alleles, especially DR and DQ, strongly co-occurred, attributing TCR associations to individual alleles was difficult. A further reported finding was that TCR beta sequences accurately predicted the HLA-A and HLA-B alleles for most subjects in the first cohort. A cluster of highly shared sequence variants was judged likely to be a technical artifact of the sequencing pipeline. In an earlier analysis of several hundred of the donors, most TCR beta V segments were observed in productive rearrangements about 90% or about 30% of the time, broadly matching IMGT annotations. According to a later analysis, parvovirus B19, influenza, CMV and Epstein-Barr virus appeared linked to several top co-occurrence clusters. In a later analysis, TCR association rates were found to vary across HLA loci, with the most associated TCRs seen for DRB1 alleles and the fewest for HLA-C alleles. Most CMV-associated TCR beta chains appeared to be HLA-restricted in a later analysis, and the HLA associations seemed to be driven largely by CMV exposure. The classifier was reported to diagnose cytomegalovirus status with high specificity and sensitivity in both the original and validation cohorts.

The cohort consisted of 650 to 700 healthy bone marrow donors. At the time of sampling, all cohort members were nominally healthy, though unrecorded immune exposures were likely present. The donor tested CMV seronegative and was one of the 352 seronegative cohort members. A peripheral blood sample was provided by each donor, and peripheral blood mononuclear cells were used for TCR beta sequencing. The Qiagen DNeasy Blood Extraction Kit was used to extract genomic DNA from the blood cell samples. As to this clone: This clone's antigen is unknown. It has no much larger one-base neighbor in the sample; base qualities were not kept.

The library was made by the immunoSEQ multiplex PCR assay. For the multiplex PCR, a mixture combining 60 forward primers for TCR Vbeta segments and 13 reverse primers for TCR Jbeta segments was used. The CDR3 region of rearranged TCR beta genes was amplified from genomic DNA with a multiplex PCR assay. On the Illumina HiSeq System, the amplified TCR beta libraries were sequenced as 87-base-pair reads. The study's own analysis went as follows. A later analysis counted around 72 million unique TCR beta chains across the 700 or so repertoires, and 9 million to 14 million of these chains were shared by at least two donors. A nearest-neighbor algorithm error-corrected the raw reads and collapsed the reads into unique sequences, merging closely related sequences to remove PCR and sequencing errors. To assign V, D and J gene segments, CDR3 sequences were aligned to IMGT reference sequences. For a sequence to be retained, a match of at least six nucleotides was required to both a V gene segment and a J gene segment. Rearrangements were classified as productive when the CDR3 lacked stop codons and remained in frame with V and J, and all other rearrangements were classified as non-productive. CDR3 was defined according to IMGT convention as the region running from the second conserved V-encoded cysteine to the conserved J-encoded phenylalanine. The earlier analysis of about 530 of the donors excluded any sequence lacking an unambiguous match to a single V gene segment. In an earlier analysis of 450 to 700 of the donors, V segments were called functional above 56.7% productive rearrangements and were called segregating when the between-donor standard deviation exceeded 5%. To diagnose cytomegalovirus status from the catalog of TCR beta chain sequences, a statistical classification framework was built. A later analysis assigned V and J genes by comparing TCR nucleotide sequences with IMGT/GENE-DB human TR gene sequences. In a later analysis, CDR3 sequences and most-parsimonious VDJ recombination scenarios were assigned using the TCRdist pipeline. In a later analysis, each TCR beta chain was defined by its CDR3 amino acid sequence together with its V-gene family, and reads lacking a unique V-gene family were excluded. A later analysis removed roughly 590 highly shared, low-generation-probability nucleotide sequences to deal with suspected cross-contamination and a sequencing artifact. A later analysis calculated a clonal expansion index for each public chain from normalized within-repertoire ranks of inferred template counts. In a later analysis, generation probabilities were computed with a VDJ recombination model fitted to out-of-frame rearrangements, and the resulting probabilities were checked against IGoR. In a later analysis, TCR-TCR, TCR-HLA and TCR-CMV co-occurrence was scored with hypergeometric tests, and a repertoire-size bias correction was applied to TCR pairs. False discovery rates were estimated in a later analysis by permuting HLA or CMV assignments 20 times. In a later analysis, co-occurring TCRs were grouped with DBSCAN, and TCRdist sequence similarity was added when clustering was performed within HLA-allele-positive subsets. Repertoires with fewer than 30,000 or more than 120,000 public chains, plus five repertoires with anomalous nucleotide sharing, were excluded from co-occurrence clustering. TCRdb obtained this table from immuneACCESS and retained in-frame rearrangements with V and J assigned. These tables miss some clones; where compared with another copy, unresolved V genes account for less than half of the shortfall, and the remainder is unexplained. V and J calls and clone size are given by that table; D and trimming were obtained from the DNA. The sample records 90,000 or so clones, around four fifths of which are singletons. Jointly, the top ten make up approximately 2% of the sample.

V and J are truncated by 10 bases and 0 bases respectively, leaving an intervening sequence of 16 bases. From cysteine to phenylalanine, the CDR3 is 14 amino acids long. The CDR3 DNA has 42 bases and is translated from base 1. The CDR1 and CDR2 encoded by the germline V gene (reference sequence) are LNHDA and SQIVND. The source is a boy aged 10-17 years in good health and CMV-seronegative. The V gene is TRBV19 and the J gene is TRBJ2-7, with no confidently assigned D gene. Material for sequencing was PBMCs. The DNA sequence is TGTGCCACCCGTCCGCGGCGGTCCTCCTACGAGCAGTACTTC. The translation is CATRPRRSSYEQYF.